Detailed here is one T cell receptor beta chain. As yet, its antigen is unknown. The record originates from a study of cytomegalovirus exposure and HLA in healthy donors. Study results and caveats: Common viral pathogens seemed, in a later analysis, to connect with several of the most significant clusters.

Deletions cut 1 base from V and 4 bases from J, with 7 bases between. This CDR3 region has 12 residues. In germline, CDR1 is SQVTM, CDR2 ANQGSEA. Nominal health characterized the donors when sampled, though unrecorded immune exposures were likely. Both 60 Vbeta primers and 13 Jbeta primers went into the PCR. TCRdb's table, derived via immunoSEQ multiplex PCR, lists solely in-frame clones and lacks some. The sample has some 110,000 clones, approximately 80% seen once; the top ten hold nearly 0.9%. Sequenced input: PBMCs. The chain has TRBV29-1 and TRBJ1-1, with a weak D call TRBD1 (6 bases). This sequence was found in a woman in her thirties in good health and CMV-seronegative. The CDR3 nucleotides read TGCAGCGTTGAAGGACAGGTCACTGAAGCTTTCTTT. Translation gives CSVEGQVTEAFF.